Each of the 30 T cell receptor beta chains below was sequenced from the same sample in a study of early T cells in non-severe SARS-CoV-2 infection. TCRdb fed the 5' RACE reads into MiXCR, producing one record per CDR3 protein. Of roughly 70,000 distinct CDR3 sequences listed, 18% are singletons. The sequencing here drew on whole blood, taken at baseline. These receptors were collected from an adult who was a healthcare worker with PCR-confirmed SARS-CoV-2 infection or an uninfected control (not recorded which).

There are many counts of this clonotype. The chain carries TRBV19 and TRBJ1-5; D is unclear. V lost 4 bases and J 4 bases, leaving 17 bases between the germline ends. The CDR3 covers 16 residues. Germline V gene lookup returns CDR1 LNHDA and CDR2 SQIVND (reference sequence). CDR3 nucleotides: TGTGCCAGTAGTACCCCTCTCCAGGCCTTAAATCAGCCCCAGCATTTT. It encodes CASSTPLQALNQPQHF. Combining the CDR3 with reference TRBV19 and TRBJ1-5 gives the whole variable domain DGGITQSPKYLFRKEGQNVTLSCEQNLNHDAMYWYRQDPGQGLRLIYYSQIVNDFQKGDIAEGYSVSREKKESFPLTVTSAQKNPTAFYLCASSTPLQALNQPQHFGDGTRLSIL.

This rearrangement joins TRBV4-2 to TRBJ1-1; no clear D gene. Per the germline V gene, CDR1 is LGHNA and CDR2 is YNFKEQ. Between the trimmed V and J ends, which lost 0 bases and 1 base, there was a span of 15 bases. The CDR3 length is 17 residues. The CDR3 region is CASSQEGLRGGNTEAFF. For the CDR3, the DNA is TGTGCCAGCAGCCAAGAAGGACTACGGGGAGGGAACACTGAAGCTTTCTTT.

This clonotype appeared many times. At one end the junction does not follow the germline gene, possibly because of a read error. The chain joins TRBV6-5 to TRBJ1-1; 9 bases map to TRBD1. This CDR3 is built from 14 residues. Germline V CDR1 and CDR2: MNHEY, SVGAGI. CDR3 residues: CASSEGTGSRSLIF. In DNA form, the CDR3 reads TGTGCCAGCAGCGAAGGGACAGGGAGTCGAAGCTTAATCTTT.

This chain uses TRBV24-1 with TRBJ2-3; 11 bases fit TRBD1. V shed 4 bases and J 4 bases; nucleotides not matched to a gene: 9. The CDR3 extends over 17 amino acids. The V gene's germline CDR1 is KGHDR and CDR2 SFDVKD. The CDR3 reads CATSDPGTGGRADTQYF. DNA of the CDR3: TGTGCCACCAGTGACCCTGGGACAGGGGGTCGGGCAGATACGCAGTATTTT.

The chain has TRBV29-1 and TRBJ1-1; D is unclear. CDR3 length equals 10 residues. Between the trimmed V and J ends, which lost 7 bases and 2 bases, there was a span of 5 bases. The germline CDR1 and CDR2 sequences are SQVTM and ANQGSEA. The CDR3 DNA reads as TGCAGCGGTATAAACACTGAAGCTTTCTTT. It is translated as CSGINTEAFF. Complete variable domain (other parts from reference TRBV29-1 and TRBJ1-1): SAVISQKPSRDICQRGTSLTIQCQVDSQVTMMFWYRQQPGQSLTLIATANQGSEATYESGFVIDKFPISRPNLTFSTLTVSNMSPEDSSIYLCSGINTEAFFGQGTRLTVV.

This clonotype was counted at least ten times. The J gene is TRBJ2-5, the V gene TRBV28; either TRBD1 or TRBD2 may fit D (5 bases each). CDR1 and CDR2 from the germline V gene are MDHEN and SYDVKM. The CDR3 spans 14 residues. Trimming removed 4 bases from V and 0 bases from J, with 9 bases in between. This CDR3 reads CASSSGTNQETQYF. In DNA, the CDR3 is TGTGCCAGCAGTTCCGGGACCAACCAAGAGACCCAGTACTTC.

The chain carries TRBV5-1 and TRBJ1-4; no clear D. From germline, CDR1 is SGHRS and CDR2 YFSETQ. The CDR3 spans 17 residues. The germline V and J ends were trimmed by 0 bases and 0 bases, with 12 bases remaining between them. The CDR3 region has the DNA TGCGCCAGCAGCTTGGATCCCAGAAGCGCAACTAATGAAAAACTGTTTTTT. Translating gives CASSLDPRSATNEKLFF. Based on the CDR3 plus reference TRBV5-1 and TRBJ1-4, the full variable domain is KAGVTQTPRYLIKTRGQQVTLSCSPISGHRSVSWYQQTPGQGLQFLFEYFSETQRNKGNFPGRFSGRQFSNSRSEMNVSTLELGDSALYLCASSLDPRSATNEKLFFGSGTQLSVL.

V is TRBV7-9 and J is TRBJ2-3, with TRBD2 as a possible D gene (6 bases). The CDR3 is 15 amino acids. V was shortened by 1 base and J by 1 base, with 9 bases between the two germline ends. CDR1 is SEHNR, CDR2 FQNEAQ, per germline (reference sequence). The CDR3 DNA reads TGTGCCAGCAGCTTAGATAGCGGTGGCACAGATACGCAGTATTTT. It yields the protein CASSLDSGGTDTQYF. The full variable domain, with the rest looked up from reference TRBV7-9 and TRBJ2-3, is DTGVSQNPRHKITKRGQNVTFRCDPISEHNRLYWYRQTLGQGPEFLTYFQNEAQLEKSRLLSDRFSAERPKGSFSTLEIQRTEQGDSAMYLCASSLDSGGTDTQYFGPGTRLTVL.

This clonotype appeared a few times. The J gene is TRBJ1-1, the V gene TRBV7-9; no definite D call. V shed 4 bases and J shed 1 base, with 16 bases lying between them. Per the germline V gene, CDR1 is SEHNR and CDR2 is FQNEAQ (reference sequence). The CDR3 totals 16 residues. The CDR3 loop reads CASSWPEGGWNTEAFF. The CDR3 nucleotides are TGTGCCAGCAGCTGGCCTGAGGGCGGGTGGAACACTGAAGCTTTCTTT.

The J gene is TRBJ2-4, the V gene TRBV14, with 11 bases matching TRBD2. CDR1 is SGHDN, CDR2 FVKESK, per germline. This CDR3 has 19 amino acids. V lost 0 bases, J lost 3 bases, and 10 bases stayed unmatched. This CDR3 is CASSQDLLAGGPYKNIQYF. Written as DNA, the CDR3 is TGTGCCAGCAGCCAAGATCTCCTAGCGGGGGGACCCTACAAAAACATTCAGTACTTC. The full variable domain, with the rest looked up from reference TRBV14 and TRBJ2-4, is EAGVTQFPSHSVIEKGQTVTLRCDPISGHDNLYWYRRVMGKEIKFLLHFVKESKQDESGMPNNRFLAERTGGTYSTLKVQPAELEDSGVYFCASSQDLLAGGPYKNIQYFGAGTRLSVL.

This clonotype was seen only a few times. This chain connects TRBV7-2 to TRBJ1-3, with 7 nucleotides matching TRBD1. V shed 4 bases and J 0 bases; nucleotides not matched to a gene: 3. The CDR3 loop spans 15 amino acids. From germline, CDR1 is SGHTA and CDR2 FQGNSA. CDR3 nucleotide sequence: TGTGCCAGCAGCTACAGGGGTAGCTCTGGAAACACCATATATTTT. It codes for CASSYRGSSGNTIYF. The entire variable domain, with the rest obtained from reference TRBV7-2 and TRBJ1-3, is as follows: GAGVSQSPSNKVTEKGKDVELRCDPISGHTALYWYRQSLGQGLEFLIYFQGNSAPDKSGLPSDRFSAERTGGSVSTLTIQRTQQEDSAVYLCASSYRGSSGNTIYFGEGSWLTVV.

This clonotype showed up just a few times. The chain uses TRBV20-1 and TRBJ2-5, with D possibly TRBD2 on 5 matching bases. The length of the CDR3 is 11 residues. V lost 6 bases to trimming and J lost 1 base, with 6 bases between them. CDR1 and CDR2 (germline): DFQATT, SNEGSKA (reference sequence). Here the CDR3 reads CSAEAQETQYF. The CDR3 region has the DNA TGCAGTGCGGAGGCCCAAGAGACCCAGTACTTC.

This clonotype has only a few counts. The CDR3 DNA is TGCGCCAGCAGCCCCGACAGGGGGAGGGACGAGCAGTACTTC. It yields the protein CASSPDRGRDEQYF. The rearrangement links TRBV4-3 to TRBJ2-7, with 9 bases lining up with TRBD1. This CDR3 has 14 residues. J was trimmed by 5 bases and V by 4 bases; bases with no gene match: 6. Germline V gives CDR1 LGHNA, CDR2 YSLEER.

This clonotype has only a few counts. This chain uses TRBV19 with TRBJ2-2; 9 bases are shared with TRBD1. Germline V CDR1 and CDR2: LNHDA, SQIVND (reference sequence). The CDR3 is 15 residues long. J lost 5 bases, V lost 7 bases, and 8 bases had no gene match. The CDR3 reads CASNLGQGPTGELFF. In DNA, the CDR3 is TGTGCCAGTAACCTTGGACAGGGGCCTACCGGGGAGCTGTTTTTT.

This clonotype was detected only a few times. V and J are TRBV7-2 and TRBJ1-1; D uncertain. Trimming removed 1 base at V and 1 base at J, with 10 bases between. In germline, CDR1 is SGHTA, CDR2 FQGNSA. CDR3 length: 15 residues. CDR3 residues: CASSLGAAWNTEAFF. The DNA for the CDR3 is TGTGCCAGCAGCTTAGGAGCAGCGTGGAACACTGAAGCTTTCTTT.

The V and J genes are TRBV18 and TRBJ1-6; D is uncertain. CDR3 size: 12 residues. In germline, CDR1 is KGHSH, CDR2 LQKENI. Trimming shortened V by 2 bases and J by 7 bases, and 3 bases separated the two germline ends. This chain's CDR3 is CASSPENSPLHF. The CDR3 nucleotides read TGTGCCAGCTCACCAGAGAATTCACCCCTCCACTTT.

This clonotype was observed a handful of times. The J gene is TRBJ2-7, the V gene TRBV3-1, with D hard to call. Per germline, CDR1 LGHDT and CDR2 YNNKEL (reference sequence). The V gene lost 1 base and the J gene lost 2 bases, with 6 bases spanning the gap. The CDR3 has 13 amino acids. The CDR3 sequence: CASSQGAAYEQYF. The CDR3 DNA is TGTGCCAGCAGCCAAGGAGCAGCCTACGAGCAGTACTTC.

In its sample, this clonotype was seen a few times. As DNA, the CDR3 is TGTGCCAGCAGTCCGGAGACAGGGGTTCATTCACCCCTCCACTTT. Translating it yields CASSPETGVHSPLHF. This chain uses TRBV6-6 with TRBJ1-6; 8 bases line up with TRBD1. The CDR3 is 15 amino acids. V was clipped by 5 bases and J by 8 bases; unmatched bases: 8. The V gene's germline CDR1 is MNHNY and CDR2 SVGAGI (reference sequence).

This clonotype was detected only a few times. The chain recombines TRBV11-2 with TRBJ2-1; 8 nucleotides agree with TRBD1. CDR3 length: 16 amino acids. The J segment lost 5 bases and the V segment lost 1 base, leaving 7 bases of the junction unmatched. The germline V gene has CDR1 SGHAT and CDR2 FQNNGV. The CDR3 sequence is CASSLVGWGQDNEQFF. CDR3 bases: TGTGCCAGCAGCTTAGTCGGTTGGGGACAGGACAATGAGCAGTTCTTC.

This clonotype was found a few times. V is TRBV6-2 or TRBV6-3 and J is TRBJ1-1, with D possibly TRBD1 on 6 matching bases. The CDR3 has 15 residues. CDR1 is MNHEY and CDR2 is SVGEGT in the germline V gene. Trimming took 6 bases from V and 5 from J, leaving 19 bases between them. This chain's CDR3 is CASSESRGGSTEAFF. CDR3 in DNA: TGTGCCAGCAGCGAATCGAGGGGGGGATCTACTGAAGCTTTCTTT.

The J gene is TRBJ2-7, the V gene TRBV6-5; the D gene is possibly TRBD1 (5 bases). Between the trimmed V and J ends, which lost 5 bases and 5 bases, there was a span of 13 bases. The CDR3 loop spans 13 amino acids. Per germline, CDR1 MNHEY and CDR2 SVGAGI. The CDR3: CASSIQGLHEQYF. The CDR3 coding sequence is TGTGCCAGCAGTATCCAGGGTCTCCACGAGCAGTACTTC.

V usage is TRBV6-5 and J usage is TRBJ1-6; perhaps TRBD1 as D (5 bases). V was trimmed by 4 bases and J by 3 bases, leaving 10 bases between them. The CDR3 sequence is 15 residues long. Germline CDR1 is MNHEY and CDR2 is SVGAGI. CDR3 sequence: CASSSSGGYNSPLHF. DNA of the CDR3: TGTGCCAGCAGTTCATCGGGGGGCTATAATTCACCCCTCCACTTT.

The chain's CDR3 is CASSPIGGQGFETQYF. CDR3 in DNA: TGTGCCAGCAGCCCTATCGGCGGACAGGGGTTCGAGACCCAGTACTTC. This chain connects TRBV4-2 to TRBJ2-5, with TRBD1 matching over 9 bases. V was pared by 4 bases and J by 5 bases, with 11 bases of the junction left unmatched. CDR3 size: 16 residues. Per the germline V gene, CDR1 is LGHNA and CDR2 is YNFKEQ.

The chain recombines TRBV6-2 or TRBV6-3 with TRBJ2-1; the D is unclear. The length of the CDR3 is 12 residues. Deletions cut 11 bases from V and 3 bases from J, with 11 bases between. The V gene's germline CDR1 is MNHEY and CDR2 SVGEGT. The DNA for the CDR3 is TGTGCCGCCAGCGAAGACTACAATGAGCAGTTCTTC. It encodes CAASEDYNEQFF.

The rearrangement uses TRBV7-8 and TRBJ2-7, with D perhaps being TRBD1 or TRBD2 (5 bases each). The CDR3 runs to 14 residues. Germline lookup yields CDR1 SGHVS and CDR2 FQNEAQ. Trimming stripped 2 bases from V and 6 bases from J, with 14 bases between. The DNA of the CDR3 is TGTGCCAGCAGCTTATTCCCGGGACGTATCGAGCAGTACTTC. Translation: CASSLFPGRIEQYF. Drawing the rest from reference TRBV7-8 and TRBJ2-7, the complete variable domain is GAGVSQSPRYKVAKRGQDVALRCDPISGHVSLFWYQQALGQGPEFLTYFQNEAQLDKSGLPSDRFFAERPEGSVSTLKIQRTQQEDSAVYLCASSLFPGRIEQYFGPGTRLTVT.

This clonotype was seen more than once but under ten times. The V call is TRBV11-1, the J call TRBJ2-1, with D possibly being TRBD2 (5 bases). This CDR3 spans 16 amino acids. The germline gives CDR1 SGHAT, CDR2 FQDESV (reference sequence). The ends were cut back, 1 base at V and 9 bases at J, with 19 bases in the middle. The CDR3, as DNA: TGTGCCAGCAGCTTAGGGCACAGCTCAAGCGGCCCTGAGCAGTTCTTC. It yields the protein CASSLGHSSSGPEQFF.

This clonotype occurred a few times. In DNA form, the CDR3 reads TGTGCCAGCAGCTTAGGAGGGAAAATCACTGAAGCTTTCTTT. It codes for CASSLGGKITEAFF. V usage is TRBV7-2 and J usage is TRBJ1-1; D gene uncertain. Germline V gives CDR1 SGHTA, CDR2 FQGNSA. Trimming pared 1 base from V and 4 bases from J, leaving 10 bases between. The CDR3 sequence is 14 residues long.

This clonotype has only a few counts. This chain links TRBV5-1 with TRBJ1-1, with D tentatively TRBD1 (5 bases). CDR1 and CDR2 from the germline V gene are SGHRS and YFSETQ. Trimming removed 2 bases at V and 5 bases at J, with 13 bases between. This CDR3 spans 14 amino acids. CDR3 protein: CASSFGTRSTEAFF. The CDR3 nucleotides read TGCGCCAGCAGCTTTGGGACCCGCAGTACTGAAGCTTTCTTT.

In this sample, this clonotype turned up a few times. The V and J genes are TRBV6-4 and TRBJ1-1; 9 nucleotides agree with TRBD1. Germline trimming cut 5 bases from V and 4 bases from J; bases unmatched to any gene: 8. Germline assignment: CDR1 MRHNA and CDR2 SNTAGT. This CDR3 contains 15 residues. The CDR3 sequence: CASSPGTGIRTEAFF. CDR3 coding DNA: TGTGCCAGCAGTCCCGGGACAGGGATTCGCACTGAAGCTTTCTTT.

The chain employs TRBV11-2 and TRBJ2-1; D is perhaps TRBD2 (5 bases). CDR3 length: 13 amino acids. CDR1 SGHAT and CDR2 FQNNGV come from the germline V gene. The V gene lost 2 bases and the J gene lost 7 bases, with 9 bases spanning the gap. Written as DNA, the CDR3 is TGTGCCAGCAGCTTAATGTCGGGGAATGAGCAGTTCTTC. Amino acid sequence: CASSLMSGNEQFF. Together with reference TRBV11-2 and TRBJ2-1, the CDR3 gives the full variable domain: EAGVAQSPRYKIIEKRQSVAFWCNPISGHATLYWYQQILGQGPKLLIQFQNNGVVDDSQLPKDRFSAERLKGVDSTLKIQPAKLEDSAVYLCASSLMSGNEQFFGPGTRLTVL.